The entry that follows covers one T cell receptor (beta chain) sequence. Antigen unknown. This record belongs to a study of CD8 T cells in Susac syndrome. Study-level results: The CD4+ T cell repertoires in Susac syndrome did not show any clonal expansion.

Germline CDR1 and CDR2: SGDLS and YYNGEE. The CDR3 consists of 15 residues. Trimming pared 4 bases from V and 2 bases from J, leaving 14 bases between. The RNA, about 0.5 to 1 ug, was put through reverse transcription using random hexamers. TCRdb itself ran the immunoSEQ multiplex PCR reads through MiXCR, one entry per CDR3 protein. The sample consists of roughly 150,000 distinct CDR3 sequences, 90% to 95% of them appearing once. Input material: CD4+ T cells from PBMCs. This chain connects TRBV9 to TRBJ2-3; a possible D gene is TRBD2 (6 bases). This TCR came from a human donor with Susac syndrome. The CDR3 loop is CASSLVAGITDTQYF. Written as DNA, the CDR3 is TGTGCCAGCAGCCTAGTGGCGGGGATCACAGATACGCAGTATTTT.